This entry features one T cell receptor beta chain sequence. Antigen unknown. This CDR3 region has 16 residues. Germline CDR1 reads SGHRS; CDR2 reads YFSETQ. Trimming removed 0 bases from V and 4 bases from J; junction bases left unmatched: 5. Stated time point: after dendritic cell vaccination, including at tumor progression/relapse. The primer mix had 60 V beta and 13 J beta primers. Assay used: immunoSEQ multiplex PCR; TCRdb lists only in-frame clones, some missing. This table has 50,000 to 70,000 clones, roughly four fifths appearing once. The data stem from a study of glioma-infiltrating T cells after dendritic cell vaccination. The wider study: Patients received three intradermal dendritic cell vaccine injections at biweekly intervals. General study points: Estimated pretreatment TIL content predicted outcome after dendritic cell vaccination.

Sequencing used blood, obtained after dendritic cell vaccination. The rearrangement joins TRBV5-1 to TRBJ2-3, with 10 positions matching TRBD1. The sequence was collected from a human donor with glioblastoma. The CDR3 nucleotides are TGCGCCAGCAGCTTGGATTGGACAGGGGGTTCAGATACGCAGTATTTT. This sequence encodes CASSLDWTGGSDTQYF.